A single sample is the source of the 24 T cell receptor beta chains below, sequenced in a study of blood T cells in healthy people across ages (dated by TCRdb to 2015 to 2017). Receptors were amplified or captured by 5' RACE. Data came from an Illumina HiSeq 2500. The second PCR ran for about 7 to 11 cycles and used a J-beta primer mix along with a sample-barcoded 5' primer. The public reads were run again by TCRdb, first through fastp at Q25 and then through MiXCR, and only productive beta chains were kept. Each entry merges the rows of one CDR3 protein and shows their most common DNA and genes. This sample holds about 1.8 million distinct CDR3 sequences; around 50% were observed only once. Together, the top ten hold less than 2.5% of the sample. Sequenced material: blood. These receptors originate from a woman between 35 and 50 years old in good health.

This clonotype was recorded a few times. The V gene is TRBV5-1, the J gene TRBJ2-4, with TRBD2 as a possible D gene (6 bases). V was cut by 4 bases and J by 8 bases, with 19 bases left in between. Germline V gene lookup returns CDR1 SGHRS and CDR2 YFSETQ. This CDR3 region has 15 residues. The CDR3, as DNA: TGCGCCAGCAGCGATCTACGAGCGGGTGTAGACATTCAGTACTTC. It encodes CASSDLRAGVDIQYF.

The CDR3 nucleotides read TGCAGTGCCACGACAGGGGGCGAATGGTTCGAGCAGTACTTC. Translating gives CSATTGGEWFEQYF. The V and J genes are TRBV20-1 and TRBJ2-7; 10 nucleotides match TRBD1. CDR3 length equals 14 residues. Trimming took 6 bases from V and 6 from J; bases not matched to a gene: 11. Per the germline V gene, CDR1 is DFQATT and CDR2 is SNEGSKA (reference sequence).

This clonotype came up a few times. In DNA, the CDR3 is TGCGCCAGCAGCCAAGATTCTGTGGGGTACGAGCAGTACTTC. It codes for CASSQDSVGYEQYF. The V and J genes are TRBV4-3 and TRBJ2-7; no clear D. Germline V gives CDR1 LGHNA, CDR2 YSLEER. CDR3 length: 14 residues. V gave up 0 bases and J gave up 4 bases, with 10 bases separating them.

This clonotype was observed a handful of times. The V and J genes are TRBV6-2 or TRBV6-3 and TRBJ2-7, with D perhaps being TRBD1 or TRBD2 (5 bases each). Germline CDR1 is MNHEY and CDR2 is SVGEGT. The CDR3 extends over 16 amino acids. Trimming removed 2 bases from V and 2 bases from J, with 16 bases in between. The CDR3 sequence is CASSYPGRRFPYEQYF. The CDR3 coding sequence is TGTGCCAGCAGTTACCCGGGACGCCGATTCCCCTACGAGCAGTACTTC.

The chain carries TRBV4-3 and TRBJ2-1; the D gene is possibly TRBD1 (5 bases). The V end was cut by 0 bases, the J end by 0 bases, with 9 bases between. The CDR3 sequence is 16 residues long. Germline lookup yields CDR1 LGHNA and CDR2 YSLEER. The CDR3: CASSQETESSYNEQFF. The DNA for the CDR3 is TGCGCCAGCAGCCAAGAGACAGAGAGCTCCTACAATGAGCAGTTCTTC.

A few counts support this clonotype. V gene TRBV20-1 combines with J gene TRBJ1-4; no firm D call. The germline CDR1 and CDR2 sequences are DFQATT and SNEGSKA (reference sequence). CDR3 length: 15 amino acids. V was clipped by 2 bases and J by 0 bases, with 10 bases between them. CDR3 protein: CSARSLVATNEKLFF. The CDR3 DNA follows: TGCAGTGCTAGATCCCTCGTTGCAACTAATGAAAAACTGTTTTTT.

The chain joins TRBV7-2 to TRBJ2-1; 7 nucleotides match TRBD2. V trimming: 1 base; J trimming: 14 bases; junction bases outside the gene matches: 14. This CDR3 is built from 15 residues. CDR1 and CDR2 from the germline V gene are SGHTA and FQGNSA. The CDR3 is CASSLGRRPGGSEFF. In nucleotides, the CDR3 is TGTGCCAGCAGCTTAGGACGTCGCCCCGGGGGGAGTGAGTTCTTC.

This chain uses TRBV15 with TRBJ2-1; D remains ambiguous. The CDR3 runs to 12 residues. Germline-derived CDR1 and CDR2 are LNHNV and YYDKDF (reference sequence). V was pared by 1 base and J by 7 bases, with 5 bases between. CDR3 protein: CATSRGTNEQFF. The CDR3 DNA follows: TGTGCCACCAGCAGAGGTACAAATGAGCAGTTCTTC. Based on the CDR3 plus reference TRBV15 and TRBJ2-1, the full variable domain is DAMVIQNPRYQVTQFGKPVTLSCSQTLNHNVMYWYQQKSSQAPKLLFHYYDKDFNNEADTPDNFQSRRPNTSFCFLDIRSPGLGDTAMYLCATSRGTNEQFFGPGTRLTVL.

The chain employs TRBV20-1 and TRBJ2-3, with 14 nucleotides matching TRBD2. This CDR3 is built from 16 residues. J was trimmed by 7 bases and V by 5 bases; bases with no gene match: 11. CDR1 is DFQATT and CDR2 is SNEGSKA in the germline V gene (reference sequence). The CDR3 sequence is CSAGRRLAGGTNTQYF. The CDR3 bases are TGCAGTGCTGGACGGCGACTAGCGGGGGGGACGAATACGCAGTATTTT.

This clonotype came up a few times. J is TRBJ2-5 and V is TRBV5-1, with TRBD2 matching over 8 bases. Unmatched junction bases numbered 3, after V lost 4 bases and J lost 1 base. The CDR3 loop spans 14 amino acids. Germline V lookup: CDR1 SGHRS, CDR2 YFSETQ. The CDR3 region has the DNA TGCGCCAGCAGCGACCGGGGGGGCCAAGAGACCCAGTACTTC. Its protein product is CASSDRGGQETQYF.

The rearrangement joins TRBV5-1 to TRBJ2-3; the D is unclear. Trimming left V 0 bases short and J 1 base short, with 9 bases between. Germline lookup yields CDR1 SGHRS and CDR2 YFSETQ. The CDR3 runs 15 residues. The CDR3 region has the DNA TGCGCCAGCAGCTTGGCCGACTCTCGCACAGATACGCAGTATTTT. This sequence encodes CASSLADSRTDTQYF.

The chain carries TRBV15 and TRBJ2-3; the D is unclear. The CDR3 runs to 17 residues. V lost 4 bases, J lost 2 bases, and 19 bases lay in between. Germline V CDR1 and CDR2: LNHNV, YYDKDF (reference sequence). This chain's CDR3 is CATSIFPYWILTDTQYF. CDR3 sequence (DNA): TGTGCCACCAGCATTTTCCCCTACTGGATTCTCACAGATACGCAGTATTTT. Complete variable domain (other parts from reference TRBV15 and TRBJ2-3): DAMVIQNPRYQVTQFGKPVTLSCSQTLNHNVMYWYQQKSSQAPKLLFHYYDKDFNNEADTPDNFQSRRPNTSFCFLDIRSPGLGDTAMYLCATSIFPYWILTDTQYFGPGTRLTVL.

Here the CDR3 reads CASSDSTSRGQYF. The DNA of the CDR3 is TGTGCCAGCAGCGACTCGACCAGCCGCGGGCAGTACTTC. This sequence joins TRBV2 and TRBJ2-7; D ambiguous. From germline, CDR1 is SNHLY and CDR2 FYNNEI. The CDR3 length is 13 residues. V shed 6 bases and J shed 9 bases, with 18 bases lying between them.

V and J are TRBV24-1 and TRBJ2-1, with D uncertain. The V end lost 9 bases, the J end lost 5 bases, and 7 bases lay between the germline ends. Per the germline V gene, CDR1 is KGHDR and CDR2 is SFDVKD. The length of the CDR3 is 11 residues. The CDR3 spells CATRQNNEQFF. CDR3 nucleotides: TGTGCCACCCGACAAAACAATGAGCAGTTCTTC.

This clonotype showed up just a few times. The chain has TRBV28 and TRBJ2-6; TRBD1 might be the D (6 bases). Germline loops: CDR1 MDHEN, CDR2 SYDVKM. The CDR3 length is 18 residues. V lost 3 bases and J 1 base, leaving 16 bases between the germline ends. CDR3 region: CASSFSGAHLSGANVLTF. The DNA of the CDR3 is TGTGCCAGCAGTTTCTCAGGGGCCCACCTGTCTGGGGCCAACGTCCTGACTTTC.

This clonotype was detected a few times. V and J are TRBV29-1 and TRBJ2-1; 12 bases map to TRBD2. V shed 8 bases and J 10 bases; nucleotides not matched to a gene: 6. The CDR3 runs to 12 residues. Germline V gives CDR1 SQVTM, CDR2 ANQGSEA. CDR3 sequence: CSIYGLAGEQFF. Here the CDR3 DNA reads TGCAGCATCTACGGACTAGCGGGGGAGCAGTTCTTC.

This clonotype appeared a few times. The CDR3 DNA sequence: TGCAGCGTTGAAATCGGAGGCCGGGGGTATGGCTACACCTTC. Protein sequence: CSVEIGGRGYGYTF. The V gene is TRBV29-1, the J gene TRBJ1-2; possible D gene TRBD1, 5 bases. The germline V gene encodes CDR1 SQVTM and CDR2 ANQGSEA. The CDR3 sequence is 14 residues long. Trimming pared 2 bases from V and 5 bases from J, leaving 15 bases between.

The rearrangement links TRBV5-1 to TRBJ1-6, with D possibly being TRBD1 (5 bases). The CDR3 consists of 13 residues. Germline CDR1 is SGHRS and CDR2 is YFSETQ. Trimming stripped 4 bases from V and 8 bases from J, with 10 bases between. CDR3 bases: TGCGCCAGCAGCGGGGACGCTCATTCACCCCTCCACTTT. Its translation is CASSGDAHSPLHF.

This clonotype was counted only a few times. The CDR3 DNA follows: TGTGCCAGCAGCTCGACAGGGAGCCTCTACAATGAGCAGTTCTTC. It is translated as CASSSTGSLYNEQFF. This chain connects TRBV7-2 to TRBJ2-1; the match to TRBD1 covers 7 bases. Germline trimming cut 4 bases from V and 3 bases from J; bases unmatched to any gene: 6. This CDR3 is 15 amino acids long. The germline gives CDR1 SGHTA, CDR2 FQGNSA.

CDR3 nucleotides: TGTGCCATCAATATGGGGACGGACCAAGAGACCCAGTACTTC. This encodes CAINMGTDQETQYF. This chain connects TRBV10-3 to TRBJ2-5, with D perhaps TRBD1 or TRBD2 (5 bases each). The CDR3 totals 14 residues. Between the trimmed V and J ends, which lost 7 bases and 0 bases, there was a span of 12 bases. Looked up from germline, CDR1 is ENHRY and CDR2 is SYGVKD.

The V and J genes are TRBV14 and TRBJ2-5; D uncertain. Trimming pared 0 bases from V and 2 bases from J, leaving 13 bases between. Germline assignment: CDR1 SGHDN and CDR2 FVKESK. The CDR3 spans 16 residues. CDR3: CASSQDRPPKQETQYF. The CDR3 nucleotides read TGTGCCAGCAGCCAAGATAGACCTCCCAAACAAGAGACCCAGTACTTC.

This chain links TRBV28 with TRBJ2-3; TRBD2 is a possible D gene (7 bases). The CDR3 runs 14 residues. Germline CDR1 and CDR2: MDHEN and SYDVKM. Trimming shortened V by 7 bases and J by 2 bases, and 13 bases separated the two germline ends. The CDR3 coding sequence is TGTGCCAGCATGGCGGGGGCTGACACAGATACGCAGTATTTT. Encoded protein: CASMAGADTDTQYF.

This rearrangement joins TRBV28 to TRBJ1-6; 7 positions match TRBD1. CDR3 length equals 18 residues. Trimming cost V 5 bases and J 9 bases; bases outside gene matches: 19. Germline lookup yields CDR1 MDHEN and CDR2 SYDVKM. Here the CDR3 reads CASSLILTGAPRLSPLHF. CDR3 in DNA: TGTGCCAGCAGTCTAATCCTTACAGGGGCACCTCGCCTTTCACCCCTCCACTTT.

This clonotype was seen a single time. The chain is built from TRBV7-9 and TRBJ2-3, with 8 bases lining up with TRBD2. The germline V gene has CDR1 SEHNR and CDR2 FQNEAQ (reference sequence). The V and J ends lost 7 bases and 10 bases, in that order; junction bases with no gene match: 16. This CDR3 contains 15 residues. The CDR3 spells CASTQGAGGWGSQYF. CDR3 bases: TGTGCCAGCACCCAAGGCGCGGGGGGCTGGGGTTCGCAGTATTTT.